This T cell receptor (beta chain) appears in the sequencing data of a study of T cell responses to AZD1222 COVID-19 vaccine. Notes on the study in general: Donors in the cohort were predominantly white British and more often female, and clonal diversity was possibly underestimated.

TCRdb's copy holds only in-frame clones and misses some; the assay was immunoSEQ multiplex PCR. The sample has about 140,000 clones, about 90% seen once; the top ten hold roughly 7.6%. As concerns this clone: Its antigen is as yet unknown.

Germline V gene sequence: CDR1 SGHNT, CDR2 YYREEE (reference sequence). The V and J ends lost 3 bases and 7 bases, in that order; junction bases with no gene match: 11. CDR3 length equals 17 residues. Sequenced here: peripheral blood, sampled 28 days after the second dose of the MenACWY control vaccine. The receptor was isolated from an adult who received the MenACWY meningococcal vaccine as a control. The V call is TRBV5-4, the J call TRBJ2-1, with 12 bases aligning to TRBD2. The CDR3 spells CASSSRRLAGDGNEQFF. DNA of the CDR3: TGTGCCAGCAGCTCTCGCCGACTAGCGGGAGATGGTAATGAGCAGTTCTTC. The variable domain in full, completed from reference TRBV5-4 and TRBJ2-1, reads ETGVTQSPTHLIKTRGQQVTLRCSSQSGHNTVSWYQQALGQGPQFIFQYYREEENGRGNFPPRFSGLQFPNYSSELNVNALELDDSALYLCASSSRRLAGDGNEQFFGPGTRLTVL.